The rows below give T cell receptor beta chains drawn from one sample of a study of blood T cell repertoires in COVID-19. The table came from immunoSEQ multiplex PCR; TCRdb's copy has only in-frame clones and leaves some out. The top ten hold about 4.1% of the sample, which has fewer than 120,000 clones, 76% seen once. The sequencing input was peripheral blood. The source of these receptors is a woman aged 80 or older with acute or convalescent COVID-19. CDR3s include the opening cysteine and the closing phenylalanine or tryptophan.

TRBV29-1	CSAGQTNYGYTF
TRBV7-6	CASSSMIYRDRGGNTIYF
TRBV28	CASSLQSGGQETQYF
TRBV20-1	CSASRSSGISEQYF
TRBV12-3/TRBV12-4	CASSPTGAQFF
TRBV3-1/TRBV3-2	CASSQGGRTIGDEQFF
TRBV18	CASSPTDGQYGYTF
TRBV28	CASMASGGFSYEQYF
TRBV18	CASSPAAGGQETQYF
TRBV3-1/TRBV3-2	CASSQLGGASYNSPLHF
TRBV2	CASSVQGATGELFF
TRBV5-1	CASIRTGDNTGELFF
TRBV18	CASSPQGVNTEAFF
TRBV7-9	CASRNGTGEETQYF
TRBV5-5	CASSPNRVNEQYF
TRBV5-4	CASSLYSGRETQYF
TRBV10-1	CASSAWGQAGDTQYF
TRBV5-1	CASSFLGESSDTQYF
TRBV3-1/TRBV3-2	CASSQGLGTDTQYF
TRBV18	CASSDFQGSLQKAFF